This TCR beta chain was obtained from a study of identical twins (dated by TCRdb to 2016 to 2018). Regarding the study in general: To test whether fetal clonotypes persist, this study deep-sequenced TCR alpha and beta repertoires from monozygotic twins, from unrelated adults of various ages, and from cord blood. To rule out contamination, replicate twin experiments were performed at different times with different library preparation protocols. The full study reports these points: Invariant T cells such as MAIT and iNKT could partly confound zero-insertion analyses, although diverse VJ usage argued against such confounding for most clonotypes. Recombination models systematically underestimated out-of-frame TCR alpha sharing in monozygotic twins but agreed with sharing between unrelated individuals. The excess sharing between twins in beta out-of-frame sequences was weaker because fewer shared sequences reduced the signal-to-noise ratio. Out-of-frame TCR alpha sequences shared between twins showed an excess of low generation-probability sequences compared with coincidental sharing between unrelated individuals. Because the same donors could not be followed over many years, the conclusions relied on cross-sectional statistical analysis. Fewer insertions were carried by abundant cord blood beta clonotypes, a similar but weaker trend appeared in young adult naive repertoires, and no such trend appeared in memory repertoires.

This clonotype was counted between two and nine times. What this receptor recognizes is not known. There are no base qualities to consult, and no much larger clone falls within one base. The library was made by 5' RACE. Sequenced using an Illumina HiSeq 2000. Template switching added a universal primer binding site, and the final cDNA carried a unique molecular identifier that allowed TCR cDNA molecules to be counted accurately. Specific primers in the conserved constant-segment region were used to synthesize first-strand cDNA for TCR alpha and beta chains. To control for contamination, each cDNA library was double barcoded with a SMART-Mk sample barcode plus Illumina barcodes. TruSeq adapter sequences along with Illumina sample barcodes were introduced in two successive PCR steps. TCR alpha and beta cDNA libraries were sequenced on the Illumina HiSeq platform with custom primers. Turning to the authors' computational methods: Raw reads were processed with MiGEC to extract unique molecular identifiers, and MiXCR was used to determine CDR3 positions. Recombination models were inferred per individual with the repgenHMM and IGoR tools using an EM algorithm. Shared clonotype analysis was performed with the tcR package in R, normalizing sharing by the product of cloneset sizes. Out-of-frame nonproductive sequences were analyzed to study raw recombination free of thymic and clonal selection effects. TCRdb reprocessing: public reads trimmed at Q25 with fastp, clones called with MiXCR, in-frame beta chains kept. Rows merge per CDR3 protein into single entries with the most common DNA and genes. The V and J calls here are based on TCRdb, not the publication. This sample is represented by approximately 280,000 distinct CDR3 sequences; 6.5% to 9.5% of them were singletons. The top ten clonotypes cover 2% to 2.5% of the sample.

Every donor in the study was a healthy Caucasian. The twin cohort comprised three pairs of female monozygotic twins, all aged about 18 to 29 years. Miltenyi CD45RO+ enrichment and human naive T-cell isolation kits were used to isolate memory (CD45RO+) and naive T cells from PBMC. The CDR1 and CDR2 encoded by the germline V gene are MDHEN and SYDVKM. The CDR3 runs 14 amino acids, cysteine and phenylalanine included. Of the read, only the CDR3 DNA is kept; its 42 bases are in frame from base 1. The trim is 4 bases for V and 5 bases for J, with a gap of 14 bases between the germline ends. Separately, the same data were catalogued under a study of yellow fever vaccine responses in identical twins. The second investigation adds: According to the authors, in identical twins the way T cells responded to vaccination appeared partly convergent and partly personalized. The study precisely tracked vaccine-responding T cell clones in identical twins.

The chain joins TRBV28 to TRBJ1-2; D gene: possibly TRBD1, on 5 matching bases. Sequencing was performed on memory (CD45RO+) T cells sorted from blood. The cell subset or site label on this specimen signifies: CD45RO+ enriched T cells. The receptor was isolated from a woman between 18 and 29 years old in good health. The CDR3 protein sequence reads: CASSSPAGRYGYTF. The nucleotide sequence reads TGTGCCAGCAGTTCTCCGGCAGGGCGATATGGCTACACCTTC.